These 29 T cell receptor beta chains came from one sample sequenced in a study of blood T cell repertoires in COVID-19. Produced via immunoSEQ multiplex PCR; TCRdb's table is partial and in-frame only. The data show 130,000 to 150,000 clones, 85% to 90% seen once. Material: PBMCs or T cells enriched from blood (not recorded which). These receptor sequences come from a woman in her twenties or thirties with acute COVID-19.

The genes are TRBV27 and TRBJ1-1; TRBD1 aligns across 10 bases. Germline V gene data show CDR1 as MNHEY and CDR2 as SMNVEV (reference sequence). CDR3 size: 15 residues. The V and J ends lost 5 bases and 3 bases, in that order; junction bases with no gene match: 6. CDR3 nucleotide sequence: TGTGCCAGCAGTCCCCGGACAGGGGGGGACACTGAAGCTTTCTTT. This codes for CASSPRTGGDTEAFF.

The V and J genes are TRBV27 and TRBJ1-1; 8 bases map to TRBD1. The V gene end was trimmed by 5 bases and the J gene end by 5 bases; junction bases not matched to a gene: 4. This CDR3 has 13 residues. The germline V gene encodes CDR1 MNHEY and CDR2 SMNVEV (reference sequence). This chain's CDR3 is CASSGQGLTEAFF. In DNA, the CDR3 is TGTGCCAGCAGTGGACAGGGTTTGACTGAAGCTTTCTTT.

The V call is TRBV29-1, the J call TRBJ1-1, with D unresolved. V lost 6 bases and J 5 bases, leaving 10 bases between the germline ends. The CDR3 is made up of 11 amino acids. CDR1 is SQVTM, CDR2 ANQGSEA, per germline. CDR3 loop: CSVNRETEAFF. In nucleotides, the CDR3 is TGCAGCGTGAACCGAGAGACTGAAGCTTTCTTT.

The CDR3 sequence is CATSERDASYEQYF. CDR3 nucleotide sequence: TGTGCCACCAGCGAGCGGGACGCTAGCTACGAGCAGTACTTC. The V gene is TRBV15, the J gene TRBJ2-7; 7 nucleotides line up with TRBD2. V gave up 5 bases and J gave up 3 bases; unmatched junction bases: 7. CDR3 length equals 14 residues. CDR1 is LNHNV and CDR2 is YYDKDF in the germline V gene (reference sequence).

The gene calls are TRBV27 and TRBJ2-1, with TRBD1 identical over 11 bases. The J segment lost 7 bases and the V segment lost 3 bases, leaving 8 bases of the junction unmatched. Germline CDR1 and CDR2: MNHEY and SMNVEV (reference sequence). The CDR3 consists of 16 residues. CDR3 region: CASSFFRDRGVNEQFF. CDR3 DNA sequence: TGTGCCAGCAGTTTCTTCCGGGACAGGGGGGTGAATGAGCAGTTCTTC.

The V and J genes are TRBV19 and TRBJ2-7; 8 positions match TRBD2. The CDR3 runs 15 residues. J lost 0 bases, V lost 6 bases, and 7 bases had no gene match. Per the germline V gene, CDR1 is LNHDA and CDR2 is SQIVND (reference sequence). This CDR3 reads CASSISSGGSYEQYF. CDR3 bases: TGTGCCAGTAGCATTTCCAGCGGGGGCTCCTACGAGCAGTACTTC.

CDR3 protein: CASSQTPRTAYYEQYF. In DNA form, the CDR3 reads TGCGCCAGCAGCCAAACCCCCCGGACAGCTTACTACGAGCAGTACTTC. The chain joins TRBV4-3 to TRBJ2-7; possibly TRBD1 for D (6 bases). V dropped 2 bases and J dropped 3 bases, with 17 bases sitting between them. CDR1 and CDR2 (germline): LGHNA, YSLEER. CDR3 size: 16 residues.

The chain carries TRBV4-2 and TRBJ1-1; D unresolved. The CDR3 length is 14 residues. CDR1 and CDR2 from the germline V gene are LGHNA and YNFKEQ. V shed 4 bases and J shed 10 bases, with 19 bases lying between them. The CDR3 region is CASSPHGISSGAFF. The CDR3 DNA reads TGTGCCAGCAGCCCGCACGGTATAAGTTCAGGAGCTTTCTTT.

The J gene is TRBJ1-2, the V gene TRBV30, with 10 bases fitting TRBD1. The germline CDR1 and CDR2 sequences are GTSNPN and SVGIG (reference sequence). V lost 0 bases, J lost 4 bases, and 5 bases stayed unmatched. This CDR3 is 15 amino acids long. CDR3 DNA: TGTGCCTGGAGTGTTGGGACAGGGGCAGCCTATGGCTACACCTTC. Its translation is CAWSVGTGAAYGYTF.

The V gene is TRBV30, the J gene TRBJ2-1; 7 bases are a match to TRBD2. Germline CDR1 reads GTSNPN; CDR2 reads SVGIG (reference sequence). There are 14 residues in the CDR3. V lost 8 bases to trimming and J lost 2 bases; unmatched junction nucleotides: 9. The CDR3 region is CAGYAGAPYNEQFF. The CDR3 nucleotides read TGTGCCGGCTATGCGGGAGCCCCCTACAATGAGCAGTTCTTC.

The chain uses TRBV21-1 and TRBJ2-3; the listed D gene, TRBD2, was not tested against the DNA. TRBV21-1 counts as a pseudogene. The CDR3 is made up of 18 amino acids. The CDR3 reads CASSPRGWRTVSTDTQYF. Here the CDR3 DNA reads TGTGCCAGCAGCCCCCGGGGATGGAGGACCGTTAGCACAGATACGCAGTATTTT.

This clone was seen a handful of times. The gene calls are TRBV7-6 and TRBJ2-3; tentative D call: TRBD2 (5 bases). The CDR3 is 16 amino acids. CDR1 is SGHVS, CDR2 FNYEAQ, per germline. Trimming cost V 3 bases and J 4 bases, with 17 bases left between them. The CDR3 protein is CASSFRGSLPPDTQYF. The CDR3, as DNA: TGTGCCAGCAGCTTTCGAGGGAGTCTCCCCCCAGATACGCAGTATTTT.

The V call is TRBV6-4, the J call TRBJ2-2, with TRBD1 matching over 9 bases. Germline assignment: CDR1 MRHNA and CDR2 SNTAGT. The CDR3 loop spans 17 amino acids. Trimming took 6 bases from V and 1 from J; bases not matched to a gene: 9. The CDR3 DNA reads TGTGCCAGCAGGGATACGACAGGGGGTGGGAACACCGGGGAGCTGTTTTTT. This codes for CASRDTTGGGNTGELFF.

This clone was seen once. The CDR3, as DNA: TGCGCCAGCAGCTTGGCACCAGAAGAGACCCAGTACTTC. Its translation is CASSLAPEETQYF. The chain recombines TRBV5-1 with TRBJ2-5; D is undetermined. Trimming took 0 bases from V and 3 from J, leaving 6 bases between them. From germline, CDR1 is SGHRS and CDR2 YFSETQ. The CDR3 spans 13 residues.

The chain joins TRBV5-1 to TRBJ2-2; weak D call: TRBD2 (5 bases). The CDR3 consists of 13 residues. Trimming took off 6 bases at V and 4 bases at J, with 10 bases between the two ends. Germline CDR1 SGHRS, CDR2 YFSETQ. The CDR3 DNA is TGCGCCAGCAAGGAGCGGTCCACCGGGGAGCTGTTTTTT. It translates to CASKERSTGELFF.

This clone has only a few counts. The chain couples TRBV27 to TRBJ1-1; 7 nucleotides line up with TRBD1. J lost 0 bases, V lost 3 bases, and 10 bases had no gene match. The CDR3 spans 17 residues. CDR1 is MNHEY, CDR2 SMNVEV, per germline (reference sequence). CDR3 amino acids: CASSFTTGRRMNTEAFF. CDR3 in DNA: TGTGCCAGCAGTTTCACGACAGGGAGGAGAATGAACACTGAAGCTTTCTTT.

V usage is TRBV7-9 and J usage is TRBJ2-3, with D uncertain. Germline CDR1 SEHNR, CDR2 FQNEAQ (reference sequence). The length of the CDR3 is 13 residues. V was shortened by 5 bases and J by 5 bases, with 11 bases between the two germline ends. CDR3 region: CASSLIEQDTQYF. The CDR3 region has the DNA TGTGCCAGCAGCCTAATCGAGCAAGATACGCAGTATTTT.

The CDR3 DNA reads TGCAGCGGACAGGGGGGGAACACTGAAGCTTTCTTT. Translation: CSGQGGNTEAFF. V usage is TRBV29-1 and J usage is TRBJ1-1; 9 positions agree with TRBD1. Per germline, CDR1 SQVTM and CDR2 ANQGSEA. Losses at the gene ends were 7 bases for V and 1 base for J; bases not matched to a gene: 1. The length of the CDR3 is 12 residues.

The V gene is TRBV19, the J gene TRBJ2-7; TRBD1 matches at 10 bases. J lost 1 base, V lost 5 bases, and 5 bases had no gene match. Germline assignment: CDR1 LNHDA and CDR2 SQIVND (reference sequence). This CDR3 is 15 amino acids long. The CDR3 nucleotides read TGTGCCAGTAGTTTGCCGGGACAGGGGTCCTACGAGCAGTACTTC. Amino acids: CASSLPGQGSYEQYF.

This clone was recorded only once. The rearrangement links TRBV6-6 to TRBJ2-7; 10 bases are a match to TRBD1. CDR1 is MNHNY and CDR2 is SVGAGI in the germline V gene (reference sequence). The trim removed 6 bases at V and 5 bases at J, leaving 10 bases unmatched. The CDR3 loop spans 15 amino acids. The CDR3 DNA reads as TGTGCCAGCAGCTGGGCCGGGACAGGGGCCCACGAGCAGTACTTC. Protein product: CASSWAGTGAHEQYF.

This chain connects TRBV29-1 to TRBJ1-4; D gene ambiguous. With 4 bases removed from V and 7 bases from J, the gap between germline ends came to 22 bases. Per germline, CDR1 SQVTM and CDR2 ANQGSEA. This CDR3 region has 16 residues. The CDR3 region has the DNA TGCAGCGTTGTTCCCACGGCGACTCCGACTTCTGAAAAACTGTTTTTT. Its protein is CSVVPTATPTSEKLFF.

The rearrangement uses TRBV28 and TRBJ2-7; 9 bases align to TRBD1. Trimming cost V 5 bases and J 6 bases; bases outside gene matches: 8. The CDR3 length is 14 residues. CDR1 and CDR2 (germline): MDHEN, SYDVKM. The CDR3 DNA is TGTGCCAGCAGTCAAGGGGACAGGGCGTCCGAGCAGTACTTC. This codes for CASSQGDRASEQYF.

This chain joins TRBV5-1 and TRBJ2-3; D possibly corresponds to TRBD2 (6 bases). This CDR3 spans 18 amino acids. Germline lookup yields CDR1 SGHRS and CDR2 YFSETQ. V gave up 2 bases and J gave up 0 bases, with 19 bases separating them. CDR3 protein: CASSLRKLAAASTDTQYF. CDR3 DNA sequence: TGCGCCAGCAGCTTACGTAAACTAGCTGCTGCTAGCACAGATACGCAGTATTTT.

In nucleotides, the CDR3 is TGTGCCAGTAGTGACAGGATCTACAGCTCCTACAATGAGCAGTTCTTC. Translating it yields CASSDRIYSSYNEQFF. The chain couples TRBV19 to TRBJ2-1; D might be TRBD1 (6 bases). The CDR3 extends over 16 amino acids. CDR1 and CDR2 from the germline V gene are LNHDA and SQIVND (reference sequence). Trimming shortened V by 5 bases and J by 0 bases, and 14 bases separated the two germline ends.

The chain combines TRBV6-5 with TRBJ2-3; a possible D gene is TRBD2 (7 bases). Per the germline V gene, CDR1 is MNHEY and CDR2 is SVGAGI. There are 15 residues in the CDR3. The V end lost 6 bases, the J end lost 2 bases, and 15 bases lay between the germline ends. CDR3 nucleotides: TGTGCCAGCAGGCGGGGGCCGACAATCACAGATACGCAGTATTTT. Translation: CASRRGPTITDTQYF.

This clone was counted once. The chain joins TRBV12-3 or TRBV12-4 to TRBJ1-5; D unclear. The CDR3 spans 12 residues. Trimming pared 3 bases from V and 9 bases from J, leaving 9 bases between. The CDR3 reads CASSLSTGPQHF. For the CDR3, the DNA is TGTGCCAGCAGTTTGTCTACCGGGCCCCAGCATTTT.

V and J are TRBV7-3 and TRBJ2-5; possible D gene TRBD2, 5 bases. CDR3 length: 13 residues. Per the germline V gene, CDR1 is SGHTA and CDR2 is FQGTGA. The V end was cut by 5 bases, the J end by 3 bases, with 10 bases between. The CDR3 DNA is TGTGCCAGCAGCCCCCGGCGGGAAGAGACCCAGTACTTC. Its translation: CASSPRREETQYF.

The chain links TRBV10-3 to TRBJ2-7; TRBD2 matches 7 bases. CDR1 is ENHRY, CDR2 SYGVKD, per germline. The ends lost 0 bases at V and 5 bases at J; junction bases unmatched: 7. The CDR3 has 15 residues. The CDR3 spells CAISESRGMGDEQYF. CDR3 DNA: TGTGCCATCAGTGAGTCGCGGGGGATGGGTGACGAGCAGTACTTC.

This chain uses TRBV19 with TRBJ2-1, with a weak D call TRBD1 (6 bases). V was trimmed by 5 bases and J by 6 bases, leaving 14 bases between them. The CDR3 extends over 14 amino acids. The V gene's germline CDR1 is LNHDA and CDR2 SQIVND (reference sequence). CDR3 in amino acids: CASSLLTGRNEQFF. The CDR3 DNA is TGTGCCAGTAGTCTACTCACAGGGCGCAATGAGCAGTTCTTC.